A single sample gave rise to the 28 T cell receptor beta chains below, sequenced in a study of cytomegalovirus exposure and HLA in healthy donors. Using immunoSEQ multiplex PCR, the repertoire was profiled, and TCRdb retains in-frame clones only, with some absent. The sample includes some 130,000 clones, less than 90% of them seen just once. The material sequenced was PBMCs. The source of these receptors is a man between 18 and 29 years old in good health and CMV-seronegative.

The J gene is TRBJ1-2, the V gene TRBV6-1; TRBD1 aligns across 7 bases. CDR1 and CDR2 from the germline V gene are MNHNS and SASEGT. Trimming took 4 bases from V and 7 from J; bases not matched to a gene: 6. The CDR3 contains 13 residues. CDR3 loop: CASSGQGLRGYTF. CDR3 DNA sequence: TGTGCCAGCAGTGGACAGGGTTTGCGTGGCTACACCTTC.

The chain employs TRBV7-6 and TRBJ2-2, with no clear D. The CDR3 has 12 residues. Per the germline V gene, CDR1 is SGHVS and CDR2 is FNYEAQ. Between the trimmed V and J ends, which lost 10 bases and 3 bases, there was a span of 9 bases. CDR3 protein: CAILGDTGELFF. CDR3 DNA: TGTGCCATCTTAGGAGACACCGGGGAGCTGTTTTTT.

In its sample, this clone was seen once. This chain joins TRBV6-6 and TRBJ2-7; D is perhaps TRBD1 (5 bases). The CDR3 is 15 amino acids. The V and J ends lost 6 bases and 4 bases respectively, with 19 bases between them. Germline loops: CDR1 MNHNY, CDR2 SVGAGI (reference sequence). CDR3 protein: CASSPSESTVYEQYF. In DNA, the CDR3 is TGTGCCAGCAGCCCCTCTGAGTCGACAGTATACGAGCAGTACTTC.

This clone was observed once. In DNA form, the CDR3 reads TGTGCCAGTACAGGGTTGGGGGAGACCCAGTACTTC. As protein: CASTGLGETQYF. The rearrangement links TRBV6-5 to TRBJ2-5, with D possibly matching TRBD1 (6 bases). Trimming removed 9 bases at V and 5 bases at J, with 13 bases between. The CDR3 covers 12 residues. Germline V gene lookup returns CDR1 MNHEY and CDR2 SVGAGI.

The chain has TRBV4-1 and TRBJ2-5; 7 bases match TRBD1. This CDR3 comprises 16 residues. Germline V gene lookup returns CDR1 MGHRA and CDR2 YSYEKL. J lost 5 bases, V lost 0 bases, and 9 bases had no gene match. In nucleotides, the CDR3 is TGCGCCAGCAGCCAAGATAGTAGGGGGCGGTTTGAGACCCAGTACTTC. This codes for CASSQDSRGRFETQYF.

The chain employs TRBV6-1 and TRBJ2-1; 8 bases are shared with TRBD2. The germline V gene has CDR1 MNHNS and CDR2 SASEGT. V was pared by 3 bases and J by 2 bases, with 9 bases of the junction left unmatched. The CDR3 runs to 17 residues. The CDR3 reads CASSDLHGTSPYNEQFF. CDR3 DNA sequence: TGTGCCAGCAGTGACTTACACGGGACTAGTCCCTACAATGAGCAGTTCTTC.

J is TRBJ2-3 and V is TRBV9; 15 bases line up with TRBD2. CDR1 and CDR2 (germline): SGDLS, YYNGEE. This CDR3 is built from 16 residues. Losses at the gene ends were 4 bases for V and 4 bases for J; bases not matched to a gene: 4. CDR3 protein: CASSPRTSGRADTQYF. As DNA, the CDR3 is TGTGCCAGCAGCCCGCGGACTAGCGGGAGGGCAGATACGCAGTATTTT.

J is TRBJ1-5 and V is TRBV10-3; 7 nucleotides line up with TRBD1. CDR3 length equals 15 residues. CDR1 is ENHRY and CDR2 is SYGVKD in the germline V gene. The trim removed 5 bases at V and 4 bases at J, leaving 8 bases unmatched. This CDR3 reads CAISSSRGFNQPQHF. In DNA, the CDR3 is TGTGCCATCAGTTCGTCCAGGGGGTTTAATCAGCCCCAGCATTTT.

DNA of the CDR3: TGTGCCAGCAGCCCCGGTAGCTCCTACGAGCAGTACTTC. Translation: CASSPGSSYEQYF. The chain uses TRBV9 and TRBJ2-7, with no clear D. Germline V lookup: CDR1 SGDLS, CDR2 YYNGEE. The length of the CDR3 is 13 residues. Trimming took off 4 bases at V and 0 bases at J, with 8 bases between the two ends. The entire variable domain, with the rest obtained from reference TRBV9 and TRBJ2-7, is as follows: DSGVTQTPKHLITATGQRVTLRCSPRSGDLSVYWYQQSLDQGLQFLIQYYNGEERAKGNILERFSAQQFPDLHSELNLSSLELGDSALYFCASSPGSSYEQYFGPGTRLTVT.

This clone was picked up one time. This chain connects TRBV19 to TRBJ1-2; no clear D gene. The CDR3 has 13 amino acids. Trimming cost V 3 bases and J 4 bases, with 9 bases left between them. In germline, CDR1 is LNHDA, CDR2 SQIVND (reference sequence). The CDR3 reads CASSIELGYGYTF. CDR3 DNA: TGTGCCAGTAGTATTGAGCTAGGCTATGGCTACACCTTC.

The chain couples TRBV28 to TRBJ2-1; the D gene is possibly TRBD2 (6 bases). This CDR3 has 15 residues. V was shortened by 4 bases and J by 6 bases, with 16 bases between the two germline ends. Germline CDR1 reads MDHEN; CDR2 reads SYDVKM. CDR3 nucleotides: TGTGCCAGCAGTTCGACTAGAGGTGACGTCAATGAGCAGTTCTTC. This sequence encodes CASSSTRGDVNEQFF.

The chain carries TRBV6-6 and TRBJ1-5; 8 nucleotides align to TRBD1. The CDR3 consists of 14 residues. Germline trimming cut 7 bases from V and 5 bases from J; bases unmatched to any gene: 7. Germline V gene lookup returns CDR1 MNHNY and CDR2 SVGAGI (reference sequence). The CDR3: CASTTIQGDQPQHF. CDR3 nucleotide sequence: TGTGCCAGCACCACCATACAGGGGGATCAGCCCCAGCATTTT.

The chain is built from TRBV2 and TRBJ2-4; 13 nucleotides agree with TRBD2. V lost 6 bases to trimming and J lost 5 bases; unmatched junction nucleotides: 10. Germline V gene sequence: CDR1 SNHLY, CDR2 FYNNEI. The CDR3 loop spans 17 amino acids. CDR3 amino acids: CASRRGTSGANQNIQYF. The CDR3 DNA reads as TGTGCCAGCAGACGTGGGACTAGCGGGGCGAACCAAAACATTCAGTACTTC.

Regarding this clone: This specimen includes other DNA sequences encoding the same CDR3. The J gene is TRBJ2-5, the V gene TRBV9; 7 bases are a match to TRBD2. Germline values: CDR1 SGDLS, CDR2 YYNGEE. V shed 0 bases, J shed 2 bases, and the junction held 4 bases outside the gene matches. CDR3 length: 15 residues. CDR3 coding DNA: TGTGCCAGCAGCGTAGAAGCGGGGTTACAAGAGACCCAGTACTTC. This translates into CASSVEAGLQETQYF.

The CDR3 loop is CASSAGTGGITEAFF. Here the CDR3 DNA reads TGTGCCAGCAGCGCCGGTACAGGGGGCATCACTGAAGCTTTCTTT. The rearrangement uses TRBV2 and TRBJ1-1; 9 positions match TRBD1. Germline CDR1 is SNHLY and CDR2 is FYNNEI. Unmatched junction bases numbered 9, after V lost 6 bases and J lost 4 bases. The CDR3 spans 15 residues.

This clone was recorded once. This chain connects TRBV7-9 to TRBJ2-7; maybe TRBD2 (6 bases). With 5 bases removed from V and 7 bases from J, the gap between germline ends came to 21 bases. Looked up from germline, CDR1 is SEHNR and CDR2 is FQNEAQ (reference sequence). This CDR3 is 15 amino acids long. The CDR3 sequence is CASSAAGSGGTEQYF. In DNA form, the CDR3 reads TGTGCCAGCAGCGCCGCTGGTTCCGGGGGTACGGAGCAGTACTTC.

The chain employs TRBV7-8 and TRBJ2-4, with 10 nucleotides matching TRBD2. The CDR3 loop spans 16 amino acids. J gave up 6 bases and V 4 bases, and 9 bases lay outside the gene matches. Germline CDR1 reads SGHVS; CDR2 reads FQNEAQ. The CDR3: CASSSALAGAVNIQYF. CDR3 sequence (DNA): TGTGCCAGCAGCTCGGCTCTAGCGGGAGCGGTAAACATTCAGTACTTC.

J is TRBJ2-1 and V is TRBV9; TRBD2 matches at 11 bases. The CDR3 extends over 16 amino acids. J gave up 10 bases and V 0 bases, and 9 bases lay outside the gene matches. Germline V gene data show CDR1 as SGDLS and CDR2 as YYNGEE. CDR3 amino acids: CASSVVLAGGIKEQFF. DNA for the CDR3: TGTGCCAGCAGCGTAGTTCTAGCGGGAGGTATTAAGGAGCAGTTCTTC.

CDR3 sequence (DNA): TGTGCCAGTAGTACCCGACAGGAAGGATCACCCCTCCACTTT. Translating it yields CASSTRQEGSPLHF. This sequence joins TRBV19 and TRBJ1-6; perhaps TRBD1 as D (6 bases). Per the germline V gene, CDR1 is LNHDA and CDR2 is SQIVND (reference sequence). The CDR3 consists of 14 residues. V was pared by 4 bases and J by 10 bases, with 14 bases between.

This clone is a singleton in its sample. The CDR3 region is CASRGIGSGSYNEQFF. CDR3 coding DNA: TGTGCCAGTAGGGGGATAGGAAGCGGCTCCTACAATGAGCAGTTCTTC. This chain connects TRBV19 to TRBJ2-1, with a weak D call TRBD2 (5 bases). Germline V gene lookup returns CDR1 LNHDA and CDR2 SQIVND (reference sequence). The CDR3 consists of 16 residues. V was pared by 6 bases and J by 0 bases, with 15 bases between. The full variable domain, rest sourced from reference TRBV19 and TRBJ2-1, is DGGITQSPKYLFRKEGQNVTLSCEQNLNHDAMYWYRQDPGQGLRLIYYSQIVNDFQKGDIAEGYSVSREKKESFPLTVTSAQKNPTAFYLCASRGIGSGSYNEQFFGPGTRLTVL.

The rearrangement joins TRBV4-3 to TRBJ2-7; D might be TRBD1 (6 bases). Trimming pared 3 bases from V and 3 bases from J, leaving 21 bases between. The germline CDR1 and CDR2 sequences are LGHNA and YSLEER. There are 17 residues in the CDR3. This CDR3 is CASSQGASPRGLYEQYF. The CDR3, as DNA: TGCGCCAGCAGCCAGGGGGCTAGCCCCAGAGGCCTCTACGAGCAGTACTTC.

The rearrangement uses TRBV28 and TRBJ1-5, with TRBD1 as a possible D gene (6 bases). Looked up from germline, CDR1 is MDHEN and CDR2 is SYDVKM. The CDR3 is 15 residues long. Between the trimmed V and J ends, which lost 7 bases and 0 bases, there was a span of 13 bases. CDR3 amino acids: CASTLGTPSNQPQHF. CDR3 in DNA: TGTGCCAGCACCCTCGGGACACCTAGCAATCAGCCCCAGCATTTT.

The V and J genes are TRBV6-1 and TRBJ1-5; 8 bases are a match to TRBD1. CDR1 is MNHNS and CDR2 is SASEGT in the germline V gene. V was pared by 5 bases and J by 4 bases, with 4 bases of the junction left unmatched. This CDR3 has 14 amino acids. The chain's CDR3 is CASSQRQGNQPQHF. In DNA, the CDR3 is TGTGCCAGCAGTCAAAGACAGGGGAATCAGCCCCAGCATTTT.

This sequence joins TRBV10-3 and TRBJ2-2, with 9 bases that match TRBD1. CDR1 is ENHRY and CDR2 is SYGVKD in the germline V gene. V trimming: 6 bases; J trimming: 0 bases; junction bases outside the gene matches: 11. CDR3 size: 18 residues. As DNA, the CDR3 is TGTGCCATCAGCGCAACCGGGACAGGGTCCCCGAACACCGGGGAGCTGTTTTTT. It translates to CAISATGTGSPNTGELFF.

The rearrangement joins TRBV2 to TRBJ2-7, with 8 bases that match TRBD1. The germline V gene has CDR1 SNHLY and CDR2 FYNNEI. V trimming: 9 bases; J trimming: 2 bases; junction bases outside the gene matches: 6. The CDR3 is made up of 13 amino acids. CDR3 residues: CASRQGQTYEQYF. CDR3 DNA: TGTGCCAGTCGACAGGGGCAAACCTACGAGCAGTACTTC.

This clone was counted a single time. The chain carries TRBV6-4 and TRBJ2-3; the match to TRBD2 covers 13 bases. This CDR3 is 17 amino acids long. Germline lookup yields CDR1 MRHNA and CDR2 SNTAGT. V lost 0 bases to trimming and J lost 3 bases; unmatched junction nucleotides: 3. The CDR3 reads CASSDSATSGGTDTQYF. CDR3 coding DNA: TGTGCCAGCAGTGACTCGGCGACTAGCGGGGGGACAGATACGCAGTATTTT.

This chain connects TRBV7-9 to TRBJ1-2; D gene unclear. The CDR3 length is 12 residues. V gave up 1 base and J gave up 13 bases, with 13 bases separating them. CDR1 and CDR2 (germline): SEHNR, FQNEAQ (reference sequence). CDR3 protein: CASSLVVDICTF. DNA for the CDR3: TGTGCCAGCAGCTTAGTTGTCGACATTTGCACCTTC.

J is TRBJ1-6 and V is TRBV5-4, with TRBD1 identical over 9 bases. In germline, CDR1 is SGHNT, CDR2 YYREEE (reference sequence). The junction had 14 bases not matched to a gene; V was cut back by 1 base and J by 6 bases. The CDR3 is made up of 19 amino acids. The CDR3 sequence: CASSLSRDRVRTRNSPLHF. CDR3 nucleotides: TGTGCCAGCAGCTTGTCCCGGGACAGGGTCCGAACTCGTAATTCACCCCTCCACTTT.